Following are 25 T cell receptor beta chains from one sample sequenced in a study of tumor and adjacent non-tumor tissue in lung cancer. This sample's RNA came from whole unsorted tissue. The normal lung tissue was taken more than 3 cm from the tumor edge. The library came from three nested PCR rounds adapted from ARM-PCR protocols. From the multiplex PCR reads, TCRdb called clonotypes with MiXCR, one entry per CDR3 protein. The table includes 60,000 to 80,000 distinct CDR3 sequences, around 70% detected once. Material for sequencing was distant non-tumor lung tissue. The origin of the receptors is a woman in her forties or fifties with non-small cell lung cancer.

About this clonotype itself: One end of the junction is discordant with germline, which a read error may explain. J is TRBJ2-5 and V is TRBV11-2; 7 nucleotides line up with TRBD2. The J call could be wrong; TRBJ2-1 is a better fit for the DNA end. This CDR3 is 14 amino acids long. Germline CDR1 SGHAT, CDR2 FQNNGV. The CDR3 loop reads CVSSPRTRQETQFF. CDR3 sequence (DNA): TGTGTCAGCAGCCCCCGGACTAGGCAAGAGACCCAGTTCTTC.

With respect to this clonotype: Likely a read error: the CDR3 ends without its conserved phenylalanine or tryptophan. The rearrangement joins TRBV28 to TRBJ2-6; 8 bases map to TRBD1. The CDR3 runs to 15 residues. Looked up from germline, CDR1 is MDHEN and CDR2 is SYDVKM. The CDR3 DNA reads TGTGCCAGCAGTCCGGACAGGGCTGGGGTCAACGTCCTGACTTCC. Translated, it gives CASSPDRAGVNVLTS.

Comments on this clonotype: At one of its ends the junction is not consistent with the germline gene, which may arise from a read error. The CDR3 region is CASGFSRENPYKQYF. CDR3 sequence (DNA): TGTGCCAGCGGTTTTTCTAGGGAAAATCCCTACAAGCAGTACTTC. This sequence joins TRBV6-2 or TRBV6-3 and TRBJ2-7, with D unresolved. From germline, CDR1 is MNHEY and CDR2 SVGEGT. CDR3 length equals 15 residues.

This clonotype occurred a few times. No conserved phenylalanine or tryptophan ends this CDR3, so it is likely a read error. The J gene is TRBJ2-1, the V gene TRBV4-1; TRBD1 aligns across 8 bases. The trim removed 4 bases at V and 4 bases at J, leaving 6 bases unmatched. The germline V gene encodes CDR1 MGHRA and CDR2 YSYEKL. This CDR3 spans 15 amino acids. CDR3 sequence reads: CASSPQGAMYNEQFS. The CDR3 DNA reads as TGCGCCAGCAGCCCGCAGGGGGCTATGTACAATGAGCAGTTCTCC.

This clonotype occurred many times. V gene TRBV4-3 combines with J gene TRBJ2-6; no clear D gene. The germline V gene encodes CDR1 LGHNA and CDR2 YSLEER. V dropped 0 bases and J dropped 2 bases, with 8 bases sitting between them. The CDR3 runs 16 residues. The chain's CDR3 is CASSQDGRTGANVLTF. The CDR3 DNA sequence: TGCGCCAGCAGCCAAGATGGAAGGACTGGGGCCAACGTCCTGACTTTC.

Turning to this clonotype: The junction differs from germline at one of its ends, possibly a read error. V and J are TRBV6-1 and TRBJ2-3, with a weak D call TRBD2 (6 bases). The V gene's germline CDR1 is MNHNS and CDR2 SASEGT. The CDR3 sequence is 17 residues long. CDR3: CASSDRGIGSSVDTQYF. The CDR3 DNA follows: TGTGCCAGCAGTGACCGTGGTATCGGGAGTTCTGTAGATACACAGTATTTT.

The table lists this clonotype with a count of one. An end of the junction does not agree with germline; a read error may underlie this. The chain employs TRBV6-1 and TRBJ2-2; D might be TRBD2 (5 bases). The CDR3 covers 13 residues. Per germline, CDR1 MNHNS and CDR2 SASEGT. The CDR3 protein is CVSSPPYTGKLFF. The CDR3 DNA reads as TGTGTCAGCAGTCCACCCTACACCGGGAAGCTGTTTTTT.

The V gene is TRBV11-2, the J gene TRBJ2-5, with D maybe TRBD1 (7 bases). V lost 6 bases and J lost 9, with 20 bases in between. The CDR3 loop spans 14 amino acids. The germline V gene has CDR1 SGHAT and CDR2 FQNNGV. CDR3 nucleotide sequence: TGTGCCAGCAGTCTATACGCAGGGGGGCCGGCCCAGTACTTC. As protein: CASSLYAGGPAQYF.

As to this clonotype: A much bigger clone sits one base away, suggesting this may be a read error. This sequence joins TRBV5-1 and TRBJ2-1; tentative D call: TRBD1 (6 bases). Looked up from germline, CDR1 is SGHRS and CDR2 is YFSETQ. The CDR3 is made up of 13 amino acids. The CDR3 sequence: CASSLGQNKEQFF. In DNA form, the CDR3 reads TGCGCCAGCAGCTTAGGACAGAACAAAGAGCAGTTCTTC. Full variable domain (remainder filled in from reference TRBV5-1 and TRBJ2-1): KAGVTQTPRYLIKTRGQQVTLSCSPISGHRSVSWYQQTPGQGLQFLFEYFSETQRNKGNFPGRFSGRQFSNSRSEMNVSTLELGDSALYLCASSLGQNKEQFFGPGTRLTVL.

Remarks on this clonotype: Relative to the germline gene, one junction end is altered; a read error may explain this. V and J are TRBV6-2 or TRBV6-3 and TRBJ2-1; the D is unclear. CDR1 is MNHEY, CDR2 SVGEGT, per germline. The CDR3 totals 12 residues. The chain's CDR3 is CVSSPLNNKQFF. Here the CDR3 DNA reads TGTGTCAGCAGCCCACTAAACAATAAGCAGTTCTTC.

This clonotype has more than one count but fewer than ten. An end of the junction differs from the germline gene, which may be a read error. The chain carries TRBV20-1 and TRBJ2-1, with 9 bases lining up with TRBD1. The CDR3 totals 12 residues. Looked up from germline, CDR1 is DFQATT and CDR2 is SNEGSKA (reference sequence). This chain's CDR3 is CSTPTQTGGQFF. CDR3 DNA: TGTAGTACTCCGACCCAGACAGGGGGGCAGTTCTTC.

A word on this clonotype: This may be a read error: a much more frequent sequence differs by one nucleotide. The chain couples TRBV20-1 to TRBJ2-1, with D unclear. Looked up from germline, CDR1 is DFQATT and CDR2 is SNEGSKA (reference sequence). Trimming left V 0 bases short and J 8 bases short, with 11 bases between. There are 13 residues in the CDR3. The CDR3 sequence: CSAREPVLDEQFF. CDR3 DNA: TGCAGTGCTAGAGAACCGGTTCTCGATGAGCAGTTCTTC.

The sample holds one count of this clonotype. The junction does not match germline at one end; this may be a read error. The J gene is TRBJ2-5, the V gene TRBV20-1, with 15 bases aligning to TRBD2. Germline assignment: CDR1 DFQATT and CDR2 SNEGSKA (reference sequence). CDR3 length: 19 residues. In nucleotides, the CDR3 is TGCAATGCTGAAAACAGGGGACTAGCGGGAGGAGGAAATCAAGAGACCCAGTACTTC. As protein: CNAENRGLAGGGNQETQYF.

The rearrangement uses TRBV20-1 and TRBJ2-1; 7 positions match TRBD2. This CDR3 is built from 14 residues. CDR1 and CDR2 from the germline V gene are DFQATT and SNEGSKA (reference sequence). V trimming: 3 bases; J trimming: 6 bases; junction bases outside the gene matches: 8. CDR3 sequence (DNA): TGCAGTGCTAGGGATGGGAGGGAGATCAATGAGCAGTTCTTC. Translating it yields CSARDGREINEQFF.

Concerning this clonotype itself: The conserved phenylalanine or tryptophan is not found at the CDR3 terminus, so this likely reflects a read error. This rearrangement joins TRBV11-2 to TRBJ2-1; TRBD1 or TRBD2 may be the D gene (5 bases each). Germline assignment: CDR1 SGHAT and CDR2 FQNNGV. This CDR3 is 17 amino acids long. CDR3 protein: CASNFIGPGSSYNEQFS. The CDR3 DNA is TGCGCCAGTAACTTTATTGGGCCAGGGAGCTCCTACAATGAGCAGTTCTCC.

A few counts support this clonotype. This could be a read error, since a much larger clone is one nucleotide away. J is TRBJ1-4 and V is TRBV20-1, with D unclear. This CDR3 is 14 amino acids long. Germline V gene lookup returns CDR1 DFQATT and CDR2 SNEGSKA (reference sequence). Trimming took 1 base from V and 5 from J, leaving 11 bases between them. The CDR3 protein is CSARGGNRNEKLFF. CDR3 coding DNA: TGCAGTGCTAGAGGAGGCAATAGGAATGAAAAACTGTTTTTT.

This chain connects TRBV6-5 to TRBJ1-3; tentatively, D is TRBD1 (5 bases). The CDR3 consists of 17 residues. CDR1 MNHEY and CDR2 SVGAGI come from the germline V gene. Trimming stripped 11 bases from V and 1 base from J, with 24 bases between. CDR3 in DNA: TGTGCCGACAGTTACTCGACCCCCGGACATTCTGGAAACACCATATATTTT. The encoded protein is CADSYSTPGHSGNTIYF.

For this clonotype: Relative to the germline gene, one junction end is altered; a read error may explain this. The gene calls are TRBV28 and TRBJ2-7, with D unclear. Germline V gene sequence: CDR1 MDHEN, CDR2 SYDVKM. CDR3 length: 13 residues. CDR3 sequence (DNA): TGTGCCAGCAACACGGTTCTGAGTTACGAGCAGCACTTC. It is translated as CASNTVLSYEQHF.

This clonotype was observed at least ten times. The chain couples TRBV12-3 or TRBV12-4 to TRBJ2-3; D is possibly TRBD2 (5 bases). This CDR3 has 14 amino acids. V was clipped by 5 bases and J by 0 bases, with 9 bases between them. The CDR3 loop reads CASSPWTSTDTQYF. The CDR3 DNA reads as TGTGCCAGCAGTCCCTGGACTAGCACAGATACGCAGTATTTT.

A remark on this clonotype: A read error may be the cause here, since a much bigger clone is one base away. The V call is TRBV4-2, the J call TRBJ2-2, with a possible D match to TRBD2 (6 bases). Germline lookup yields CDR1 LGHNA and CDR2 YNFKEQ. The CDR3 has 15 residues. CDR3 DNA sequence: TGTGCCAGCAGCCAATCAAGCGGGCCCACCGGGGAGCTGTCTTTT. Translated, it gives CASSQSSGPTGELSF.

This clonotype occurred once. The germline gene is not matched at one end of the junction; a read error may be the cause. The genes are TRBV12-3 or TRBV12-4 and TRBJ2-3; 8 bases are shared with TRBD2. This CDR3 spans 16 amino acids. CDR3 coding DNA: TGTGCCGGCAGTTTAGATACTAGCGGATCCACAGACACGCAGTACTTT. Translated: CAGSLDTSGSTDTQYF.

Details on this clonotype: A much larger clone differs from this one at a single base, so this may be a read error. The chain joins TRBV20-1 to TRBJ2-1; tentative D call: TRBD2 (5 bases). Germline loops: CDR1 DFQATT, CDR2 SNEGSKA (reference sequence). V was clipped by 0 bases and J by 6 bases, with 15 bases between them. This CDR3 has 15 amino acids. This CDR3 is CSARDWSVASNEQFF. The CDR3 DNA follows: TGCAGTGCTAGAGATTGGTCGGTAGCGAGCAATGAGCAGTTCTTC.

A remark on this clonotype: Just one base apart from a much larger clone, this may be a read error. The CDR3 region is CSARASGRVGELFF. The CDR3 region has the DNA TGCAGTGCTAGAGCCAGCGGGAGGGTCGGGGAGCTGTTTTTT. The chain combines TRBV20-1 with TRBJ2-2; 10 bases fit TRBD2. The CDR3 has 14 amino acids. CDR1 and CDR2 (germline): DFQATT, SNEGSKA (reference sequence). The trim removed 1 base at V and 7 bases at J, leaving 3 bases unmatched.

V and J are TRBV20-1 and TRBJ2-2; D ambiguous. Trimming removed 2 bases at V and 7 bases at J, with 14 bases between. This CDR3 is built from 14 residues. Germline CDR1 reads DFQATT; CDR2 reads SNEGSKA (reference sequence). The DNA of the CDR3 is TGCAGTGCTAGAACAGCGAGAGTCAGCGGGGAGCTGTTTTTT. Translation: CSARTARVSGELFF.

Remarks on this clonotype: An end of the junction differs from the germline gene, which may be a read error. For the CDR3, the DNA is TGTGCCAGCACGGGGGAACACACCGGGGAGTTGTCTTTT. Translation: CASTGEHTGELSF. The genes are TRBV12-3 or TRBV12-4 and TRBJ2-2, with a tentative D call TRBD2 (6 bases). The CDR3 has 13 residues.